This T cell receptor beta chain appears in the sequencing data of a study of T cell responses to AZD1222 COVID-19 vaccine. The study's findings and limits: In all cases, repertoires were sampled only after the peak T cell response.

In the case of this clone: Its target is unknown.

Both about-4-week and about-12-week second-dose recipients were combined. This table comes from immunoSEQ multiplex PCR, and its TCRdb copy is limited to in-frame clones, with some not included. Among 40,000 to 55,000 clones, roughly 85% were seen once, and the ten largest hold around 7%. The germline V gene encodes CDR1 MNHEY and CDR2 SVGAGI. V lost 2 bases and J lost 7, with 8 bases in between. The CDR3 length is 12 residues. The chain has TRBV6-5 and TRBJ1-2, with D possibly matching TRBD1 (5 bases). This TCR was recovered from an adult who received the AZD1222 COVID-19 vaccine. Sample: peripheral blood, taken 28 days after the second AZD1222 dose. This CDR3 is CASSYGAGGYTF. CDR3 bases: TGTGCCAGCAGTTACGGGGCGGGTGGCTACACCTTC.